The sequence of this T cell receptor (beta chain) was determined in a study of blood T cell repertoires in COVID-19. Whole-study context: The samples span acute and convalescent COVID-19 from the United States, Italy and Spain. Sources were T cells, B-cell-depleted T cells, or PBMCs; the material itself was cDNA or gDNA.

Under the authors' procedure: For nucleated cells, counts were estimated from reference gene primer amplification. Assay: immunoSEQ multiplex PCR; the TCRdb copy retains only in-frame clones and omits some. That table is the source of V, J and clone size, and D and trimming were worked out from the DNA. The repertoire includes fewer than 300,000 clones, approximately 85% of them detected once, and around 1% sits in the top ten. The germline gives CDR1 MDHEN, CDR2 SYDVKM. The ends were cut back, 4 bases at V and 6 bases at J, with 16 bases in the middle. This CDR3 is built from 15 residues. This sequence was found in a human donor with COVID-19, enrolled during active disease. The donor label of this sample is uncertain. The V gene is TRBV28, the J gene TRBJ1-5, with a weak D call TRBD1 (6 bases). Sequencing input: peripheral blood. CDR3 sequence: CASSWGRGASQPQHF. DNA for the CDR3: TGTGCCAGCAGTTGGGGCCGGGGGGCTAGTCAGCCCCAGCATTTT.